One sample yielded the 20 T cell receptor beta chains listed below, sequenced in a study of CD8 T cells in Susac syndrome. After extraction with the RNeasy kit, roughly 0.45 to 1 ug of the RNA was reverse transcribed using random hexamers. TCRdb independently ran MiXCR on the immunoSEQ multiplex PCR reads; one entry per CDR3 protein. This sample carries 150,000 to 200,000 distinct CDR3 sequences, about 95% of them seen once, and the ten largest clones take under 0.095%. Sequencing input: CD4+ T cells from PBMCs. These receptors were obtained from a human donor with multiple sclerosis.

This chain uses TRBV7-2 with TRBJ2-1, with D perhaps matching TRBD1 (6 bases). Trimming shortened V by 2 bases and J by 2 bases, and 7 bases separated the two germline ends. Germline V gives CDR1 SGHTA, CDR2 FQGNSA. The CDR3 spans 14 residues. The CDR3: CASSLTGTYNEQFF. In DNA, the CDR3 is TGTGCCAGCAGCTTAACAGGGACCTACAATGAGCAGTTCTTC.

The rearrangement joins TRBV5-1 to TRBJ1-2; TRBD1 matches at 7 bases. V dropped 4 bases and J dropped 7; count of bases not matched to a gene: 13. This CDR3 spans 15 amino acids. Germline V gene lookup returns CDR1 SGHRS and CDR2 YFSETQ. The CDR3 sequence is CASSLTLGQAGGYTF. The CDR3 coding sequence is TGCGCCAGCAGCCTCACATTAGGACAGGCTGGTGGCTACACCTTC.

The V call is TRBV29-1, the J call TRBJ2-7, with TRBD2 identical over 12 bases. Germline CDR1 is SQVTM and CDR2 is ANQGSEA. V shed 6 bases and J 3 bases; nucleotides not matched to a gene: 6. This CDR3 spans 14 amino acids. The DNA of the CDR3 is TGCAGCGTAGAACTAGCGGGGGGAGGCTACGAGCAGTACTTC. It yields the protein CSVELAGGGYEQYF.

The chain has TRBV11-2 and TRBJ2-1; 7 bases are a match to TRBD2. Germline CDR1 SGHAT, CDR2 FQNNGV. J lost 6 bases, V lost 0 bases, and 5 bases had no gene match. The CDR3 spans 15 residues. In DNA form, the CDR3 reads TGTGCCAGCAGCTTAGATAAGGAGCGGGGCAATGAGCAGTTCTTC. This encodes CASSLDKERGNEQFF.

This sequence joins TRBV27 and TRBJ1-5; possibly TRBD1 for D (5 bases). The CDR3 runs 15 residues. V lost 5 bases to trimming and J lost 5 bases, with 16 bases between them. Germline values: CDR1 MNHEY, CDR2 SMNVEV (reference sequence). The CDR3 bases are TGTGCCAGCAGTCGACGAGGCAGGGCGGATCAGCCCCAGCATTTT. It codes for CASSRRGRADQPQHF.

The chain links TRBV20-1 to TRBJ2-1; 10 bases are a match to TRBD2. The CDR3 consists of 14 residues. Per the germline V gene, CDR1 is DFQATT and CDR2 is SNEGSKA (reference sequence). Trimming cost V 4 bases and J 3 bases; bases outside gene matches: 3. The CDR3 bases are TGCAGTGCTAATTTAGCGGGGGGCTACAATGAGCAGTTCTTC. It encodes CSANLAGGYNEQFF.

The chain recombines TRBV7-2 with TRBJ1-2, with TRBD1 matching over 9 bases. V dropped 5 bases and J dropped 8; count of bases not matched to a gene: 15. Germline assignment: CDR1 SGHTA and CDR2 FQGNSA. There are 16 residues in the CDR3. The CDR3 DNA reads TGTGCCAGCAGCCGAGGGCCCACAGGGGGCATCGGAGGCTACACCTTC. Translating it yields CASSRGPTGGIGGYTF.

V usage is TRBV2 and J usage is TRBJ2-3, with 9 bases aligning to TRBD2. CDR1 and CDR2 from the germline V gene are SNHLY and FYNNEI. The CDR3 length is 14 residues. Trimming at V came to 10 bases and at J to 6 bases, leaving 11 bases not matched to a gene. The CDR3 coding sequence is TGTGCCACGTTAGCGGGAGAGGGTGCGGATACGCAGTATTTT. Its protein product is CATLAGEGADTQYF.

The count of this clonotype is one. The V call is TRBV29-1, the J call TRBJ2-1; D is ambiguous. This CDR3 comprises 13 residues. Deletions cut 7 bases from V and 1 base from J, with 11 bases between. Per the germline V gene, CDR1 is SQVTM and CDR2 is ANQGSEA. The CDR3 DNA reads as TGCAGCGCTCCAATATTTTCCTACAATGAGCAGTTCTTC. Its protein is CSAPIFSYNEQFF.

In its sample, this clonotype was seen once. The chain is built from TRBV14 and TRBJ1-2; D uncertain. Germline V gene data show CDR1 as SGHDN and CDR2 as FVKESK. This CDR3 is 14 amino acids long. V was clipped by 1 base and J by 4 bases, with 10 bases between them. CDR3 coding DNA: TGTGCCAGCAGCCAAGCGGGATCGGGCTATGGCTACACCTTC. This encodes CASSQAGSGYGYTF.

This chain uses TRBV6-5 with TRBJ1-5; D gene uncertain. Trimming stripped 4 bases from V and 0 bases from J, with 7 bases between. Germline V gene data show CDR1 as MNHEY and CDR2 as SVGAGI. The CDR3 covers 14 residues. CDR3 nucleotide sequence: TGTGCCAGCAGTTTCCACGGTAGCAATCAGCCCCAGCATTTT. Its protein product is CASSFHGSNQPQHF.

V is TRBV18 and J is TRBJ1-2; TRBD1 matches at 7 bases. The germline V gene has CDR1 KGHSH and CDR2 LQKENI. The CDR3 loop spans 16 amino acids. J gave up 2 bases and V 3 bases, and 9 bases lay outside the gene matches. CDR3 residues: CASSPMEGQRNYGYTF. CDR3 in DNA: TGTGCCAGCTCACCTATGGAGGGACAGAGAAACTATGGCTACACCTTC.

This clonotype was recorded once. The CDR3 reads CSVDKTSGWNNEQFF. The DNA for the CDR3 is TGCAGCGTTGACAAGACTAGCGGGTGGAACAATGAGCAGTTCTTC. The J gene is TRBJ2-1, the V gene TRBV29-1; 10 positions match TRBD2. Germline CDR1 reads SQVTM; CDR2 reads ANQGSEA. There are 15 residues in the CDR3. The V segment lost 3 bases and the J segment 5 bases; nucleotides outside the gene matches: 7.

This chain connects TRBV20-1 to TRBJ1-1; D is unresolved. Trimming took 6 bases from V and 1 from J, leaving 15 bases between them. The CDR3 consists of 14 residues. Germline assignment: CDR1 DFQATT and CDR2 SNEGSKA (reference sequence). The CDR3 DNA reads TGCAGTGCAAACCGCTTGCCCCAGAACACTGAAGCTTTCTTT. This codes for CSANRLPQNTEAFF.

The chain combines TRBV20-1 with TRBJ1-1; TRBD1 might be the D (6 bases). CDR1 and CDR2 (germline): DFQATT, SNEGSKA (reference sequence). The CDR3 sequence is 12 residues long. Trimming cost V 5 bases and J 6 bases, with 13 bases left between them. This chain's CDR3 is CSAGGPRAEAFF. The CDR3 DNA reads TGCAGTGCTGGGGGGCCTCGGGCTGAAGCTTTCTTT.

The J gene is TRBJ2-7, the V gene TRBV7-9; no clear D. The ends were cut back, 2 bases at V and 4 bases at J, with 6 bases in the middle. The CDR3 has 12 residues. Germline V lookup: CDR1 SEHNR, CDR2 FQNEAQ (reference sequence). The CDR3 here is CASSLPPYEQYF. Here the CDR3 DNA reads TGTGCCAGCAGCTTACCTCCATACGAGCAGTACTTC. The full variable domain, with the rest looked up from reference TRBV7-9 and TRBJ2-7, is DTGVSQNPRHKITKRGQNVTFRCDPISEHNRLYWYRQTLGQGPEFLTYFQNEAQLEKSRLLSDRFSAERPKGSFSTLEIQRTEQGDSAMYLCASSLPPYEQYFGPGTRLTVT.

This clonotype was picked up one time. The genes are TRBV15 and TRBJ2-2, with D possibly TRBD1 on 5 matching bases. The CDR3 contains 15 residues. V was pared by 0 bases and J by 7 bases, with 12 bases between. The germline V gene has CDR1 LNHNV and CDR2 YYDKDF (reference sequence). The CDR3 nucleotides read TGTGCCACCAGCAGAGAGACTTTACAGGACGGGGAGCTGTTTTTT. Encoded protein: CATSRETLQDGELFF.

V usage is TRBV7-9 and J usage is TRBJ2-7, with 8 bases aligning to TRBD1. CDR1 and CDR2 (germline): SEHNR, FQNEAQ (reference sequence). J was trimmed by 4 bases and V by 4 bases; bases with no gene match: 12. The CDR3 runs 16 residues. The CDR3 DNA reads TGTGCCAGCAGCTCTAACAGGGGGAGGTTCCCATACGAGCAGTACTTC. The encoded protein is CASSSNRGRFPYEQYF.

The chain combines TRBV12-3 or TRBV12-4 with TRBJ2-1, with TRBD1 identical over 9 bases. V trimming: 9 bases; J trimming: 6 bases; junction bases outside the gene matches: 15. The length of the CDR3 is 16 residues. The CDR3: CASLQGGTGPLNEQFF. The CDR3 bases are TGTGCCAGTCTCCAAGGAGGGACAGGGCCTCTCAATGAGCAGTTCTTC.

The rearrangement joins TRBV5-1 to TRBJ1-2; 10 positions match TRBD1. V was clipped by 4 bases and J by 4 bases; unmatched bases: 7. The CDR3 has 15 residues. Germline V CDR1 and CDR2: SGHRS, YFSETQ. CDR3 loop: CASSTTGGLSYGYTF. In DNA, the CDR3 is TGCGCCAGCAGCACGACAGGGGGCCTGAGCTATGGCTACACCTTC.